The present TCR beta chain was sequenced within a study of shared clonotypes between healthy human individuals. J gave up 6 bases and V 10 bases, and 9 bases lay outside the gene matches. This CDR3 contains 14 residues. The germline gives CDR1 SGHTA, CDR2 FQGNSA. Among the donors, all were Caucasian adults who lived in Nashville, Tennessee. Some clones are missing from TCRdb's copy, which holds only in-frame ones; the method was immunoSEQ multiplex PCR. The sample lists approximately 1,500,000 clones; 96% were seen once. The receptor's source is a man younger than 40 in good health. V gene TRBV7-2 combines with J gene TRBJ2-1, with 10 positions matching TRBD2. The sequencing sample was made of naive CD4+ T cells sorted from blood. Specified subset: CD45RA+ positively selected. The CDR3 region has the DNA TGTGCCACCCGGGGAGCGGGAGGGCCCAATGAGCAGTTCTTC. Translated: CATRGAGGPNEQFF.